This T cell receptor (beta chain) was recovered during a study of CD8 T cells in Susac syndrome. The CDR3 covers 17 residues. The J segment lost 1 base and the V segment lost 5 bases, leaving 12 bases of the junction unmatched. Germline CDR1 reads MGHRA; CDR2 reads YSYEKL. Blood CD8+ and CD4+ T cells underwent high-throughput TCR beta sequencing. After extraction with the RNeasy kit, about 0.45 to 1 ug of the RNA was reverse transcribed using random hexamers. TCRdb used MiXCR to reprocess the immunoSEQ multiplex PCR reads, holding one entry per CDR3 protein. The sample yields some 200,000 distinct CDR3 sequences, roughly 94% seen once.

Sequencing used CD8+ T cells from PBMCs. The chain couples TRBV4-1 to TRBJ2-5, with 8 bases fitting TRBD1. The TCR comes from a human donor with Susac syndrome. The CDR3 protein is CASSVKGSTGGQETQYF. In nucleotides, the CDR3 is TGCGCCAGCAGCGTCAAAGGGTCCACAGGGGGCCAAGAGACCCAGTACTTC.